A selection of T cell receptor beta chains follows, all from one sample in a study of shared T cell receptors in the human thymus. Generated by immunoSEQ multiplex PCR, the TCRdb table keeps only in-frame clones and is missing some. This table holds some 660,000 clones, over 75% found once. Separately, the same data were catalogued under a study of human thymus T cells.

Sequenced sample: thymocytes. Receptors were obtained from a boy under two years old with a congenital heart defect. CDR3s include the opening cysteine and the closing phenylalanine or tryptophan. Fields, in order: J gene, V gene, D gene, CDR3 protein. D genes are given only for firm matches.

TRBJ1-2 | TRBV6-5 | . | CASSLRGYGYTF
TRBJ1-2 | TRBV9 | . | CASSAQTGTNYGYTF
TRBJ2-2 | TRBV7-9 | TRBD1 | CASSSGRTGANTGELFF
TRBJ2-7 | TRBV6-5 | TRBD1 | CASSPTDRGSYEQYF
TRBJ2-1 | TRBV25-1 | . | CASSVWDLGVHEQFF
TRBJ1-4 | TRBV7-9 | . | CASSRITAGEEKLFF
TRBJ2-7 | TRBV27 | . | CASSLSTTSGYEQYF
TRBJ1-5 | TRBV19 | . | CASSIGYNQPQHF
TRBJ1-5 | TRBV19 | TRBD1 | CASSRSGTGKGQPQHF
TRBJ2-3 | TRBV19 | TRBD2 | CASSIGTSGYTDTQYF
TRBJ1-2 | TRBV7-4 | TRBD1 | CASSSSVGTGGDRGYTF
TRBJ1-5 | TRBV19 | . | CASAIRSPPAGQGDSNQPQHF
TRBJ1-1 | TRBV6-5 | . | CASSESRAGTEAFF
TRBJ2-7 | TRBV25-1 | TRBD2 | CASGGGLAEYEQYF
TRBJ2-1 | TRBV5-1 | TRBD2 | CASSPKRGGPQYNEQFF
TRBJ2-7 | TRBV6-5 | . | CASSLTIFSEQYF
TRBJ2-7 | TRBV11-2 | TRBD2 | CASSLRAGGYYEQYF
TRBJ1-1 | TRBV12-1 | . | CASSLGWETEAFF
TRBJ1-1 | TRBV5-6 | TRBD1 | CASSPSGGTEAFF
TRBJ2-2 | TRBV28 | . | CASSLSGRDSTGELFF
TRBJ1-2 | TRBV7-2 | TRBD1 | CASSIQGLGYGYTF